These 22 T cell receptor beta chains originate from one sample sequenced in a study of shared clonotypes between healthy human individuals (dated by TCRdb to 2018 to 2021). CD8 naive samples consisted of CD45RO-negative cells that were positively selected for CCR7, yielding a CD45RA+CCR7+ population without TemRA cells. Receptors were amplified or captured by the immunoSEQ multiplex PCR assay. TCRdb carries this immuneACCESS record with in-frame sequences only. Its versions omit some clonotypes, under half of them owing to an unresolved V gene in the studies checked, with the rest unexplained. The sample data list about 700,000 clones, and under 95% of these were observed just once. The ten largest make up approximately 25% of the sample. Sequencing was done on a sample of naive CD8+ T cells sorted from blood. In the paper's terms, the cell subset or site label means: CD45RA+CCR7+. The receptors stem from a man aged 25-45 years in good health.

This clone showed up just a few times. The sample carries other DNA sequences with the same CDR3. The rearrangement uses TRBV25-1 and TRBJ2-7; D not resolved. Germline V CDR1 and CDR2: MGHDK, SYGVNS. Trimming stripped 3 bases from V and 3 bases from J, with 0 bases between. This CDR3 spans 10 amino acids. The CDR3 DNA is TGTGCCAGCAGTGACTACGAGCAGTACTTC. It specifies CASSDYEQYF.

Of note for this clone: The same CDR3 arises from other DNA sequences in this sample as well. The chain couples TRBV7-9 to TRBJ2-5; D unresolved. The CDR3 sequence is 13 residues long. Germline assignment: CDR1 SEHNR and CDR2 FQNEAQ (reference sequence). V was trimmed by 1 base and J by 5 bases, leaving 8 bases between them. CDR3 sequence: CASSLDLAETQYF. CDR3 DNA sequence: TGTGCCAGCAGCTTAGATCTCGCGGAGACCCAGTACTTC.

The gene calls are TRBV7-9 and TRBJ2-4, with D maybe TRBD2 (7 bases). The V gene lost 7 bases and the J gene lost 2 bases, with 15 bases spanning the gap. The CDR3 has 15 residues. Germline V lookup: CDR1 SEHNR, CDR2 FQNEAQ (reference sequence). The CDR3 here is CASNNARGPKNIQYF. The CDR3 nucleotides read TGTGCCAGCAACAACGCGCGGGGGCCCAAAAACATTCAGTACTTC. The full variable domain, completed using reference TRBV7-9 and TRBJ2-4, is DTGVSQNPRHKITKRGQNVTFRCDPISEHNRLYWYRQTLGQGPEFLTYFQNEAQLEKSRLLSDRFSAERPKGSFSTLEIQRTEQGDSAMYLCASNNARGPKNIQYFGAGTRLSVL.

The rearrangement links TRBV2 to TRBJ2-7, with D maybe TRBD2 (6 bases). The CDR3 is 13 residues long. V lost 11 bases and J 0 bases, leaving 14 bases between the germline ends. CDR1 and CDR2 from the germline V gene are SNHLY and FYNNEI. CDR3 nucleotides: TGTGCCGTCGGAGGGCAGTCCTCCTACGAGCAGTACTTC. Translation: CAVGGQSSYEQYF.

The chain carries TRBV10-3 and TRBJ2-7; 7 bases line up with TRBD2. This CDR3 contains 12 residues. The V gene end was trimmed by 6 bases and the J gene end by 6 bases; junction bases not matched to a gene: 5. Per the germline V gene, CDR1 is ENHRY and CDR2 is SYGVKD. CDR3 in amino acids: CAIRWDYGEQYF. CDR3 DNA sequence: TGTGCCATCAGATGGGACTACGGCGAGCAGTACTTC.

The chain carries TRBV6-1 and TRBJ2-1; possible D gene TRBD2, 6 bases. V shed 4 bases and J shed 10 bases, with 14 bases lying between them. Germline CDR1 is MNHNS and CDR2 is SASEGT. This CDR3 is built from 13 residues. The CDR3: CASSGYPGREQFF. In nucleotides, the CDR3 is TGTGCCAGCAGTGGTTATCCGGGGAGGGAGCAGTTCTTC.

This sequence joins TRBV27 and TRBJ2-1; 12 nucleotides line up with TRBD2. CDR3 size: 14 residues. Per the germline V gene, CDR1 is MNHEY and CDR2 is SMNVEV (reference sequence). V lost 7 bases and J lost 9; bases outside the gene matches: 7. This chain's CDR3 is CASNRLAGVREQFF. The CDR3 DNA reads as TGTGCCAGCAATCGACTAGCGGGAGTGCGTGAGCAGTTCTTC.

The chain employs TRBV19 and TRBJ1-1; D is unclear. Germline values: CDR1 LNHDA, CDR2 SQIVND (reference sequence). V lost 8 bases to trimming and J lost 1 base, with 5 bases between them. CDR3 length equals 11 residues. The CDR3 is CASWWNTEAFF. As DNA, the CDR3 is TGTGCCAGTTGGTGGAACACTGAAGCTTTCTTT.

This clone has just one count. The J gene is TRBJ2-1, the V gene TRBV7-9, with a possible D match to TRBD2 (6 bases). The CDR3 spans 16 residues. The germline CDR1 and CDR2 sequences are SEHNR and FQNEAQ (reference sequence). Trimming removed 4 bases at V and 8 bases at J, with 21 bases between. The CDR3 protein is CASSSSGTGDFYEQFF. CDR3 bases: TGTGCCAGCAGCTCATCCGGGACGGGGGACTTTTATGAGCAGTTCTTC.

This chain joins TRBV6-1 and TRBJ2-1, with D maybe TRBD2 (5 bases). V lost 2 bases, J lost 9 bases, and 20 bases lay in between. This CDR3 region has 16 residues. Germline V gives CDR1 MNHNS, CDR2 SASEGT. The CDR3 sequence: CASSETGSARRGEQFF. The DNA for the CDR3 is TGTGCCAGCAGTGAAACTGGGAGCGCCCGACGCGGTGAGCAGTTCTTC.

The V and J genes are TRBV13 and TRBJ1-4, with TRBD1 matching over 8 bases. The CDR3 consists of 15 residues. Trimming took 0 bases from V and 7 from J; bases not matched to a gene: 4. CDR1 is PRHDT and CDR2 is FYEKMQ in the germline V gene (reference sequence). The CDR3 is CASSLGRRGREKLFF. CDR3 in DNA: TGTGCCAGCAGCTTAGGCCGCAGGGGGCGTGAAAAACTGTTTTTT.

This chain joins TRBV28 and TRBJ1-5; a possible D gene is TRBD1 (6 bases). CDR3 size: 14 residues. Trimming removed 1 base at V and 4 bases at J, with 8 bases between. Germline lookup yields CDR1 MDHEN and CDR2 SYDVKM. CDR3 in amino acids: CASSLYRANQPQHF. CDR3 DNA sequence: TGTGCCAGCAGTTTATACAGGGCTAATCAGCCCCAGCATTTT. The complete variable domain, with remaining parts taken from reference TRBV28 and TRBJ1-5, reads DVKVTQSSRYLVKRTGEKVFLECVQDMDHENMFWYRQDPGLGLRLIYFSYDVKMKEKGDIPEGYSVSREKKERFSLILESASTNQTSMYLCASSLYRANQPQHFGDGTRLSIL.

V gene TRBV4-1 combines with J gene TRBJ2-4; the D gene is possibly TRBD2 (6 bases). CDR1 is MGHRA, CDR2 YSYEKL, per germline. The V end was cut by 1 base, the J end by 8 bases, with 6 bases between. The length of the CDR3 is 12 residues. In nucleotides, the CDR3 is TGCGCCAGCAGCCAAGGGAGGGACATTCAGTACTTC. Protein product: CASSQGRDIQYF.

The chain has TRBV9 and TRBJ2-3; 10 bases line up with TRBD1. This CDR3 spans 17 amino acids. Germline CDR1 SGDLS, CDR2 YYNGEE. Trimming took 2 bases from V and 1 from J; bases not matched to a gene: 7. CDR3 coding DNA: TGTGCCAGCAGCGTCGAGACAGGGGGCGCGGGCACAGATACGCAGTATTTT. This sequence encodes CASSVETGGAGTDTQYF.

This clone was counted a single time. The chain is built from TRBV10-2 and TRBJ2-2; 9 bases agree with TRBD1. Trimming cost V 6 bases and J 4 bases; bases outside gene matches: 0. Germline assignment: CDR1 WSHSY and CDR2 SAAADI. This CDR3 region has 13 residues. As DNA, the CDR3 is TGCGCCAGCAGACAGGGGGCCACCGGGGAGCTGTTTTTT. Translated, it gives CASRQGATGELFF.

The rearrangement links TRBV4-1 to TRBJ2-3; perhaps TRBD2 as D (5 bases). Germline V CDR1 and CDR2: MGHRA, YSYEKL. Trimming pared 0 bases from V and 3 bases from J, leaving 7 bases between. The CDR3 runs to 14 residues. CDR3 sequence reads: CASSQEEVTDTQYF. CDR3 DNA: TGCGCCAGCAGCCAAGAGGAGGTAACAGATACGCAGTATTTT.

CDR3 nucleotide sequence: TGTGCCAGCAGTGAAGCAGACCTCCAAGAGACCCAGTACTTC. Translating gives CASSEADLQETQYF. The chain recombines TRBV2 with TRBJ2-5; D call uncertain. Trimming cost V 0 bases and J 1 base, with 6 bases left between them. CDR1 is SNHLY, CDR2 FYNNEI, per germline. The CDR3 runs to 14 residues.

This clone came up once. The chain recombines TRBV28 with TRBJ1-5, with 9 nucleotides matching TRBD1. J gave up 4 bases and V 5 bases, and 15 bases lay outside the gene matches. The V gene's germline CDR1 is MDHEN and CDR2 SYDVKM. The CDR3 is made up of 18 amino acids. The CDR3 DNA is TGTGCCAGCAGTCCCTTCTTCCTCTCGGACAGGGGAAATCAGCCCCAGCATTTT. Its translation is CASSPFFLSDRGNQPQHF.

The rearrangement links TRBV4-3 to TRBJ2-1; 7 bases line up with TRBD2. V trimming: 2 bases; J trimming: 8 bases; junction bases outside the gene matches: 9. This CDR3 contains 15 residues. CDR1 is LGHNA, CDR2 YSLEER, per germline. The CDR3: CASSQSSGWLDEQFF. CDR3 nucleotide sequence: TGCGCCAGCAGCCAAAGTAGCGGGTGGTTAGATGAGCAGTTCTTC.

This clone was counted only a few times. The identical CDR3 is also encoded by other nucleotide sequences in the sample. V and J are TRBV27 and TRBJ2-1; 10 bases map to TRBD2. The germline CDR1 and CDR2 sequences are MNHEY and SMNVEV (reference sequence). The V segment lost 6 bases and the J segment 4 bases; nucleotides outside the gene matches: 6. The CDR3 totals 15 residues. The CDR3 nucleotides read TGTGCCAGCAGCCTAGCGGGAGACGGATACAATGAGCAGTTCTTC. This gives the protein CASSLAGDGYNEQFF.

This rearrangement joins TRBV19 to TRBJ2-2; D uncertain. CDR1 and CDR2 (germline): LNHDA, SQIVND (reference sequence). Trimming removed 5 bases from V and 3 bases from J, with 4 bases in between. There are 12 residues in the CDR3. The CDR3 DNA sequence: TGTGCCAGTAGTCTTCACACCGGGGAGCTGTTTTTT. It codes for CASSLHTGELFF.

The count of this clone is one. This sequence joins TRBV2 and TRBJ1-4; a weak D match, TRBD1 (5 bases). CDR3 length: 11 amino acids. From germline, CDR1 is SNHLY and CDR2 FYNNEI. Trimming took 10 bases from V and 10 from J, leaving 13 bases between them. The CDR3 protein is CATLGTRKLFF. As DNA, the CDR3 is TGTGCCACCCTAGGGACGCGAAAACTGTTTTTT. Drawing the rest from reference TRBV2 and TRBJ1-4, the complete variable domain is EPEVTQTPSHQVTQMGQEVILRCVPISNHLYFYWYRQILGQKVEFLVSFYNNEISEKSEIFDDQFSVERPDGSNFTLKIRSTKLEDSAMYFCATLGTRKLFFGSGTQLSVL.